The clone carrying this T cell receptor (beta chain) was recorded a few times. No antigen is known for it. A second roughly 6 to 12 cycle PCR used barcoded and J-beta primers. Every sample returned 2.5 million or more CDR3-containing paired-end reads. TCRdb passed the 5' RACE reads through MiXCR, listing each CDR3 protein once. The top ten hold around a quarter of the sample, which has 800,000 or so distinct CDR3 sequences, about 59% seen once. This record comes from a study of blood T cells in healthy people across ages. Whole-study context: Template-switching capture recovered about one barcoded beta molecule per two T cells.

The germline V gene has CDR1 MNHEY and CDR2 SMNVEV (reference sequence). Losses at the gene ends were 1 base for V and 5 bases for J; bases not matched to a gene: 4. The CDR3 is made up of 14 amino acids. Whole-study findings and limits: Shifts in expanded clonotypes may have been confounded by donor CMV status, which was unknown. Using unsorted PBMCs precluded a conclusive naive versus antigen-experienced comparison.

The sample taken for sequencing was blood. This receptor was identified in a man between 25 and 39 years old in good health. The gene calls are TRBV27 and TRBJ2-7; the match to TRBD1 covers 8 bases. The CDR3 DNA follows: TGTGCCAGCAGTTTATGGCAGGGGGCCAACGAGCAGTACTTC. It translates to CASSLWQGANEQYF.